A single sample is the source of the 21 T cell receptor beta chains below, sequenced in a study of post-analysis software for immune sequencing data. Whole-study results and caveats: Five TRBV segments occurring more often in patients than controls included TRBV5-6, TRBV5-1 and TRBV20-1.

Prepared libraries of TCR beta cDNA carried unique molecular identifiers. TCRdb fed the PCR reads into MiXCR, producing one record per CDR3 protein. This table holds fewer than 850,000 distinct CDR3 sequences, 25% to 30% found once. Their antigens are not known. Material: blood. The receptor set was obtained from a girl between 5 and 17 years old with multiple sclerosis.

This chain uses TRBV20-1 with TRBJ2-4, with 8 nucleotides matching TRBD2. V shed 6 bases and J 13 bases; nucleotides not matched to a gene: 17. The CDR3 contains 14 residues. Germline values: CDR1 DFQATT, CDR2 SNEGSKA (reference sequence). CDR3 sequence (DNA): TGCAGTGCGTCACCGGGACTAGGAGGTGAGGAGCAGTACTTC. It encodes CSASPGLGGEEQYF.

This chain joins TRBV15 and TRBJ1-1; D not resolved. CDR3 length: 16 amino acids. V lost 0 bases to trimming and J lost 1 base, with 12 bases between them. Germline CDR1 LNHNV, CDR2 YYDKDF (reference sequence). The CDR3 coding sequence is TGTGCCACCAGCAGAGACCCCACCGGCTGGAACACTGAAGCTTTCTTT. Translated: CATSRDPTGWNTEAFF.

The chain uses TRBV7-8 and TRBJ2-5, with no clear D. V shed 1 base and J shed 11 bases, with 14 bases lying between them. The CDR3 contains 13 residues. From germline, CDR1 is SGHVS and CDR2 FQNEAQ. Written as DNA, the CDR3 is TGTGCCAGCAGCTTAGAAGGGTTGCTCGGGCAGTACTTC. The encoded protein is CASSLEGLLGQYF.

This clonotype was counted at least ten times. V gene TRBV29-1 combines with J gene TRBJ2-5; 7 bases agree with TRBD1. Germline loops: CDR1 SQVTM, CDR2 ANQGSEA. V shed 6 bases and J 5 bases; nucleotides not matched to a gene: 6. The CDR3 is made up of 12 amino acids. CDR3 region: CSVRDSAETQYF. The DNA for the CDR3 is TGCAGCGTCCGGGACAGCGCGGAGACCCAGTACTTC.

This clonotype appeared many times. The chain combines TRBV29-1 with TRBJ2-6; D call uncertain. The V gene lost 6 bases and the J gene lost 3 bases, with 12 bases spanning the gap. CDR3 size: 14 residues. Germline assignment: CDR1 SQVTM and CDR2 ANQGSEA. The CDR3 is CSVRPVGGANVLTF. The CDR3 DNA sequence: TGCAGCGTCCGACCGGTGGGTGGGGCCAACGTCCTGACTTTC.

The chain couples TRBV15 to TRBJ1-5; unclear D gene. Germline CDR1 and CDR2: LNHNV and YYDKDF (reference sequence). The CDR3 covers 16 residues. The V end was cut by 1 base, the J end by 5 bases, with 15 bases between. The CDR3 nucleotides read TGTGCCACCAGCAGAGTGGGCGGCACCCCGTATCAGCCCCAGCATTTT. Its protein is CATSRVGGTPYQPQHF.

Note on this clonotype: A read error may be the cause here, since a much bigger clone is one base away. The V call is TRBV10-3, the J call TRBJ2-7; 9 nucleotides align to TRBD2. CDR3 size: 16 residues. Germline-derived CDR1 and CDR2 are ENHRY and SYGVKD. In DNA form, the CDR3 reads TGTGCCATCGGTGACCCCAAGCGGGAGGCCACCTACGAGCAGTACTTC. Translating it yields CAIGDPKREATYEQYF.

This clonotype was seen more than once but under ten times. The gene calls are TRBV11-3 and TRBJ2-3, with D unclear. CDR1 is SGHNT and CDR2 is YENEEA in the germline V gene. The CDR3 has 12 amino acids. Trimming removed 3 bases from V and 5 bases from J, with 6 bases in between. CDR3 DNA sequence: TGTGCCAGCAGCTTCCCCAGAGATACGCAGTATTTT. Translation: CASSFPRDTQYF.

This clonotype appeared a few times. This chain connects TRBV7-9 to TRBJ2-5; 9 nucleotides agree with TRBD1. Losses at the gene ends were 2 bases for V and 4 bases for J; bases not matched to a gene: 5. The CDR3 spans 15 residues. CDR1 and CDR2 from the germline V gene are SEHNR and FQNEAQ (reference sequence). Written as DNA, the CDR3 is TGTGCCAGCAGCTTAAGGGACAGGGAGGCAGAGACCCAGTACTTC. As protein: CASSLRDREAETQYF.

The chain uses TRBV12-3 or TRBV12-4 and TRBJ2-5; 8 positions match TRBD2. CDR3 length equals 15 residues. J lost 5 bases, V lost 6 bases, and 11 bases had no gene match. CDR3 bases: TGTGCCAGCAGCCCCCAAGCGGGAGTCTGGGAGACCCAGTACTTC. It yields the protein CASSPQAGVWETQYF.

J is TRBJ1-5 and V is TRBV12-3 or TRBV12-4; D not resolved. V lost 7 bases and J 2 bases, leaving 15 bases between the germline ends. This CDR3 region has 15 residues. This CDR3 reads CASTPGGGGNQPQHF. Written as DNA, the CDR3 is TGTGCCAGCACCCCTGGAGGAGGAGGCAATCAGCCCCAGCATTTT.

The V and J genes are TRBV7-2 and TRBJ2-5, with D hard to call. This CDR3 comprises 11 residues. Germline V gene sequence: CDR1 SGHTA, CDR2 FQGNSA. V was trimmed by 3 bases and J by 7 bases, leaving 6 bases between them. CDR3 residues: CASSFLGTQYF. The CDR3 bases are TGTGCCAGCAGCTTTCTCGGGACCCAGTACTTC.

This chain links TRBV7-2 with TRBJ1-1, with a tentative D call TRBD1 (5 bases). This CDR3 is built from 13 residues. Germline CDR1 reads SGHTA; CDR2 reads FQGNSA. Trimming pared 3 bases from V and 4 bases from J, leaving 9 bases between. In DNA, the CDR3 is TGTGCCAGCAGCTTTCTTAGGGGCACTGAAGCTTTCTTT. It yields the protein CASSFLRGTEAFF. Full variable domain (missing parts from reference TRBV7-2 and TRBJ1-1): GAGVSQSPSNKVTEKGKDVELRCDPISGHTALYWYRQSLGQGLEFLIYFQGNSAPDKSGLPSDRFSAERTGGSVSTLTIQRTQQEDSAVYLCASSFLRGTEAFFGQGTRLTVV.

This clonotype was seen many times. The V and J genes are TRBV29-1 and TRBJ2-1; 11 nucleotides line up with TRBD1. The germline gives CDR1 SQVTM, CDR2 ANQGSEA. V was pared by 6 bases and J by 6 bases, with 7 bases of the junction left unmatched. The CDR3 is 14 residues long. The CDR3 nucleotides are TGCAGCGTCCTCGGGGGGACAGGGGGCAATGAGCAGTTCTTC. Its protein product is CSVLGGTGGNEQFF.

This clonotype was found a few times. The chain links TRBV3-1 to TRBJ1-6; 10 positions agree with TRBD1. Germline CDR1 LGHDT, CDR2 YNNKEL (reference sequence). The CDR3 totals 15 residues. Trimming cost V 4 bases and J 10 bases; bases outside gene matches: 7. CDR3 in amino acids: CASSPGTGVGSPLHF. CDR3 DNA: TGTGCCAGCAGCCCCGGGACAGGGGTTGGATCACCCCTCCACTTT.

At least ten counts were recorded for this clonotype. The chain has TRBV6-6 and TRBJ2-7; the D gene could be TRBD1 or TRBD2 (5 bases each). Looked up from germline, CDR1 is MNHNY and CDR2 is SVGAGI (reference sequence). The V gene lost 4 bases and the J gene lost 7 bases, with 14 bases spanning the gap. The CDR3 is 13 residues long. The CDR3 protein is CASSFESWGEQYF. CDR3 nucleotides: TGTGCCAGCAGTTTCGAGTCTTGGGGGGAGCAGTACTTC.

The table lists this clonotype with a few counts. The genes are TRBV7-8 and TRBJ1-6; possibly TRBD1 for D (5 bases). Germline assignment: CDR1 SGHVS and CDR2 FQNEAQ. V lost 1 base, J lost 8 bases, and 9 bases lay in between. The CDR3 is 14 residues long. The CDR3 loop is CASSLGGSDSPLHF. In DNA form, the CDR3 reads TGTGCCAGCAGCTTAGGGGGCAGTGATTCACCCCTCCACTTT.

CDR3 sequence: CASSSVHRETQYF. Here the CDR3 DNA reads TGTGCCAGCAGCTCCGTGCACAGGGAGACCCAGTACTTC. The chain employs TRBV7-2 and TRBJ2-5; tentative D call: TRBD1 (5 bases). The CDR3 loop spans 13 amino acids. From germline, CDR1 is SGHTA and CDR2 FQGNSA. The V and J ends lost 4 bases and 5 bases respectively, with 11 bases between them. The complete variable domain, with remaining parts taken from reference TRBV7-2 and TRBJ2-5, reads GAGVSQSPSNKVTEKGKDVELRCDPISGHTALYWYRQSLGQGLEFLIYFQGNSAPDKSGLPSDRFSAERTGGSVSTLTIQRTQQEDSAVYLCASSSVHRETQYFGPGTRLLVL.

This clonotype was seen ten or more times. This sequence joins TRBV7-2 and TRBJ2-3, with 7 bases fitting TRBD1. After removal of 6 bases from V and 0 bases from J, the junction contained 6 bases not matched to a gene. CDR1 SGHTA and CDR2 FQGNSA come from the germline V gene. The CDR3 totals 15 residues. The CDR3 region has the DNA TGTGCCAGCAGTCGAGTCAGGGGGAGCACAGATACGCAGTATTTT. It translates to CASSRVRGSTDTQYF.

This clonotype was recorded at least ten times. CDR3 DNA: TGTGCCAGCAGCGTGGTGGCGACCGGCCCCTACAATGAGCAGTTCTTC. Its protein is CASSVVATGPYNEQFF. This chain connects TRBV9 to TRBJ2-1; D remains unclear. Per the germline V gene, CDR1 is SGDLS and CDR2 is YYNGEE. The CDR3 has 16 residues. The V end was cut by 2 bases, the J end by 2 bases, with 14 bases between.

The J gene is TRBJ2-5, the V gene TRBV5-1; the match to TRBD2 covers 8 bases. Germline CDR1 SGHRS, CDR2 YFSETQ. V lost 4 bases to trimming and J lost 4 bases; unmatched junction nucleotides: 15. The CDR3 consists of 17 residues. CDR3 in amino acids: CASSDSGGRGVLETQYF. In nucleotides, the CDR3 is TGCGCCAGCAGCGACAGCGGGGGTCGTGGGGTTTTAGAGACCCAGTACTTC.